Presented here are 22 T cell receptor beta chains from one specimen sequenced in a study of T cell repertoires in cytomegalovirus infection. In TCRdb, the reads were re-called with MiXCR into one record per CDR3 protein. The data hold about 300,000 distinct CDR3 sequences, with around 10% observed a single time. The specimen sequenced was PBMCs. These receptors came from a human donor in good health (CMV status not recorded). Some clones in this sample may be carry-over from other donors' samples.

CDR3 loop: CASSPRGLPGELFF. The CDR3 DNA follows: TGTGCCAGTAGTCCGCGGGGTTTACCCGGGGAGCTGTTTTTT. The chain couples TRBV19 to TRBJ2-2, with a possible D match to TRBD2 (6 bases). CDR3 length: 14 residues. Trimming cost V 5 bases and J 6 bases, with 13 bases left between them. CDR1 is LNHDA and CDR2 is SQIVND in the germline V gene (reference sequence).

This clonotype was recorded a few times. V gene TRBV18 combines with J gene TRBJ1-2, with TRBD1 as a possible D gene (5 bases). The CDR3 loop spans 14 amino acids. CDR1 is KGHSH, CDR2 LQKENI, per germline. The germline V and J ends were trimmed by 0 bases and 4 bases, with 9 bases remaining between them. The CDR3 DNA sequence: TGTGCCAGCTCACCACCGGGGGGGAGCTATGGCTACACCTTC. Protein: CASSPPGGSYGYTF.

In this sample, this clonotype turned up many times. CDR3 in DNA: TGCAGCGTTGCCTCCGGGACAGCCAAAAACATTCAGTACTTC. Protein sequence: CSVASGTAKNIQYF. The chain joins TRBV29-1 to TRBJ2-4; TRBD1 or TRBD2 may be the D gene (5 bases each). The germline gives CDR1 SQVTM, CDR2 ANQGSEA. Trimming removed 4 bases at V and 0 bases at J, with 10 bases between. This CDR3 region has 14 residues. Looking up the rest from reference TRBV29-1 and TRBJ2-4 gives the full variable domain: SAVISQKPSRDICQRGTSLTIQCQVDSQVTMMFWYRQQPGQSLTLIATANQGSEATYESGFVIDKFPISRPNLTFSTLTVSNMSPEDSSIYLCSVASGTAKNIQYFGAGTRLSVL.

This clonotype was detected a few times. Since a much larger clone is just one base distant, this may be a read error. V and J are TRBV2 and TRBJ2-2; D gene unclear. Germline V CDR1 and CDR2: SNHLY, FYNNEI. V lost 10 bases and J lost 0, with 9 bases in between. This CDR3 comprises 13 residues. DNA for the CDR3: TGTGCCAACAGACTTTCGAACACCGGGGAGCTGTTTTTT. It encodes CANRLSNTGELFF.

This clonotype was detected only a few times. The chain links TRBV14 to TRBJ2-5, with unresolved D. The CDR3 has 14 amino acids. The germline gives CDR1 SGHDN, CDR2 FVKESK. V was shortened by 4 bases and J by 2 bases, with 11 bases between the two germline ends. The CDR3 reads CASSPRLTQETQYF. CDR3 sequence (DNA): TGTGCCAGCAGCCCTCGACTTACTCAAGAGACCCAGTACTTC.

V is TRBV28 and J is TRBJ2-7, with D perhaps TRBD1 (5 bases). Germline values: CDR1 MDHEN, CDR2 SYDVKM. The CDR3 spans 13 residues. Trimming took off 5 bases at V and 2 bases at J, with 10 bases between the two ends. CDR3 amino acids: CASSLDTTYEQYV. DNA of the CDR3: TGTGCCAGCAGTCTGGACACAACCTACGAGCAGTACGTC.

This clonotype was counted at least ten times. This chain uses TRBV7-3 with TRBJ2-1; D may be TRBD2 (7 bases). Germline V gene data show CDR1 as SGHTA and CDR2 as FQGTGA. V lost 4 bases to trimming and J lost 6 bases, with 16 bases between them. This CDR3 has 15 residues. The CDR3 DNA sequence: TGTGCCAGCAGCTCAAGGGGGGGGCGAATCAATGAGCAGTTCTTC. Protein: CASSSRGGRINEQFF.

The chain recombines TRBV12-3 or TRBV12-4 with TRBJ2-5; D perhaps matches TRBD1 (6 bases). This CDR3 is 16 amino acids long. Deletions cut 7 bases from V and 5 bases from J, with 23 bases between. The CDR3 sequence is CASTPFQGSVGETQYF. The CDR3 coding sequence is TGTGCCAGCACCCCTTTTCAGGGGTCCGTGGGGGAGACCCAGTACTTC.

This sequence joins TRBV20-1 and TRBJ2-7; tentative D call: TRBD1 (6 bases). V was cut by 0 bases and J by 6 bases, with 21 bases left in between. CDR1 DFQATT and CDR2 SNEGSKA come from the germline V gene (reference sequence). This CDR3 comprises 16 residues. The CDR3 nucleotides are TGCAGTGCTAGAGATCGGGCTGGGACATGGGGTGGCGAGCAGTACTTC. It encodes CSARDRAGTWGGEQYF.

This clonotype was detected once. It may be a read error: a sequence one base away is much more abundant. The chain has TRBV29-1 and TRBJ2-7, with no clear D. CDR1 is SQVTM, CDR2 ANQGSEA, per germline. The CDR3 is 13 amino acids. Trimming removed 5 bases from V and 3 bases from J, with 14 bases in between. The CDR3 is CSVKNGSVYEQYF. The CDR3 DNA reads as TGCAGCGTTAAAAACGGCAGCGTCTACGAGCAGTACTTC.

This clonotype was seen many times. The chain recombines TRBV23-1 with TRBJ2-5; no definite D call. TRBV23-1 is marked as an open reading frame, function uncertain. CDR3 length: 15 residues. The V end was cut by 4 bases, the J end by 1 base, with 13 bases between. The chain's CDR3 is CASSPRQLIQETQYF. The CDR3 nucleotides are TGCGCCAGCAGTCCCCGGCAGCTAATCCAAGAGACCCAGTACTTC.

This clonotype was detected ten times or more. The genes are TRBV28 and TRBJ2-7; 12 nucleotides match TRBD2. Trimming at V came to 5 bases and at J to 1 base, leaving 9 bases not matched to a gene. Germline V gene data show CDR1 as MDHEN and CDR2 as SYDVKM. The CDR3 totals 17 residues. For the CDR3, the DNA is TGTGCCAGCAGTCCCGGACTAGCGGGGCTTTATTCCTACGAGCAGTACGTC. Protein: CASSPGLAGLYSYEQYV.

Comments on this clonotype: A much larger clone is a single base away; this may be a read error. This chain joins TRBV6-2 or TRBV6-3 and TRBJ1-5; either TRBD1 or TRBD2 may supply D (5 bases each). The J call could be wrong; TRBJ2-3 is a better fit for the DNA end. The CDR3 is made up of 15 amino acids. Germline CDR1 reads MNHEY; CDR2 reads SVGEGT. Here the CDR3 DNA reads TGTGCCAGCAGTTCCCATGTTTGGGGGTATCAGCCCCAGTATTTT. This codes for CASSSHVWGYQPQYF.

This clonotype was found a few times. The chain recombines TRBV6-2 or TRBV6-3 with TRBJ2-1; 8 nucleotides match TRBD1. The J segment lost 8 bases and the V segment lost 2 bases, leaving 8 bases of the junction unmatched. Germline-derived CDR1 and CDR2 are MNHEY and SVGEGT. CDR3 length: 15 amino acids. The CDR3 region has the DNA TGTGCCAGCAGTTACGTAGGACAGGGATTCGATGAGCAGTTCTTC. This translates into CASSYVGQGFDEQFF.

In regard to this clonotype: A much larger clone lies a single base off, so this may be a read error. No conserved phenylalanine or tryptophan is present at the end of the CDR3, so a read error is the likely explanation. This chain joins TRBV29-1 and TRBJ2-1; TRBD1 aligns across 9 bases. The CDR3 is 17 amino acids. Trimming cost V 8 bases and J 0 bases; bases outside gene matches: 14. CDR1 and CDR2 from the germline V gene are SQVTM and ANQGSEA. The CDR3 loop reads CSTLGTGSLSSYNEQFL. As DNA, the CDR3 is TGCAGCACCTTAGGGACAGGGTCCTTAAGCTCCTACAATGAGCAGTTCCTC.

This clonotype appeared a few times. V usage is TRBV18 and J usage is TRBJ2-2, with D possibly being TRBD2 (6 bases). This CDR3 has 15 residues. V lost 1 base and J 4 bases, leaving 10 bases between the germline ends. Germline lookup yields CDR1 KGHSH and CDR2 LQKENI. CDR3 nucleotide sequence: TGTGCCAGCTCACCACAATTCGGGGGCACCGGGGAGCTGTTTTTT. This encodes CASSPQFGGTGELFF.

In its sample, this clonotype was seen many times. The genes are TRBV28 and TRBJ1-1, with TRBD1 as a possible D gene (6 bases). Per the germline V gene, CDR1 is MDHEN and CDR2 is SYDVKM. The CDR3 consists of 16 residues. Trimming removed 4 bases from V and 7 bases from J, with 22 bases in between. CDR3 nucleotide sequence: TGTGCCAGCAGTTCGGGGGCCAAGAACGCACCAATTGAAGCTTTCTTT. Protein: CASSSGAKNAPIEAFF. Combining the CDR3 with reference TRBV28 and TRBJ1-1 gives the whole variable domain DVKVTQSSRYLVKRTGEKVFLECVQDMDHENMFWYRQDPGLGLRLIYFSYDVKMKEKGDIPEGYSVSREKKERFSLILESASTNQTSMYLCASSSGAKNAPIEAFFGQGTRLTVV.

This chain's CDR3 is CASSTPYRVLENNIQYF. CDR3 nucleotides: TGTGCCAGTAGTACTCCTTACAGGGTCCTGGAAAATAACATTCAGTACTTC. The gene calls are TRBV19 and TRBJ2-4, with D tentatively TRBD1 (6 bases). The length of the CDR3 is 17 residues. Germline CDR1 and CDR2: LNHDA and SQIVND (reference sequence). The V end was cut by 4 bases, the J end by 7 bases, with 23 bases between.

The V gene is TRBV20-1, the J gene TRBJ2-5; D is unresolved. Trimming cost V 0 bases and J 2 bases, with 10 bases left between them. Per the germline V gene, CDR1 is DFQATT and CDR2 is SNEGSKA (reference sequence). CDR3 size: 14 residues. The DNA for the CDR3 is TGCAGTGCTAGAGATGGAGCAGCGCAAGAGACCCAGTACTTC. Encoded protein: CSARDGAAQETQYF.

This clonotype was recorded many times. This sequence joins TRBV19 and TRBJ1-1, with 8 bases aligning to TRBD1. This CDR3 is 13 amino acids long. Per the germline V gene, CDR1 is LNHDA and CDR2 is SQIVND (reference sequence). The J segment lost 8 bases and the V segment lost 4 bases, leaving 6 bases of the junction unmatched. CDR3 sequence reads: CASSTYRTGEAFF. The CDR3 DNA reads TGTGCCAGTAGTACTTACCGGACAGGGGAAGCTTTCTTT.

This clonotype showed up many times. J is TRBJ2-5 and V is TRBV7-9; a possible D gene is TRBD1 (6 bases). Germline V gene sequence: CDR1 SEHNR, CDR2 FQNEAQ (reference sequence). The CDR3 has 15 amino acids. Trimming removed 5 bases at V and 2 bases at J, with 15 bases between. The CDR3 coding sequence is TGTGCCAGCAGCCTATTGGGGGCAGCTCAAGAGACCCAGTACTTC. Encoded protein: CASSLLGAAQETQYF.

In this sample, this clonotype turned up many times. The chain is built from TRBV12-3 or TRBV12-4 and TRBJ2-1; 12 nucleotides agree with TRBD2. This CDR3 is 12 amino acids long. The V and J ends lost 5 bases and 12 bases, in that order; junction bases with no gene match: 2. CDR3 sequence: CASSQTSGGQFF. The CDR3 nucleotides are TGTGCCAGCAGTCAGACTAGCGGGGGGCAGTTCTTC.